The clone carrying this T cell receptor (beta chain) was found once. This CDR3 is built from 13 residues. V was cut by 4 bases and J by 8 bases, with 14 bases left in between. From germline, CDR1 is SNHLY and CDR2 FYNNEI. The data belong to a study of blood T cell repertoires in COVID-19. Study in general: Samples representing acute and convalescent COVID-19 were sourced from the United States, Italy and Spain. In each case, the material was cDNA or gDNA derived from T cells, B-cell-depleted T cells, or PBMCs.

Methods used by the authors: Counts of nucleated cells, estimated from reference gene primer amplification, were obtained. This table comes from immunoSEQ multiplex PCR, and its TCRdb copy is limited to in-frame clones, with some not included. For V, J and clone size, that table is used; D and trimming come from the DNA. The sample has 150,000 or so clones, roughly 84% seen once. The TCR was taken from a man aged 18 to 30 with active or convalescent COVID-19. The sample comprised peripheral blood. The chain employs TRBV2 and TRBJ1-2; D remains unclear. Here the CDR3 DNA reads TGTGCCAGCAGTGGAATGCAGCTTAGCGGCTACACCTTC. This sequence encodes CASSGMQLSGYTF.